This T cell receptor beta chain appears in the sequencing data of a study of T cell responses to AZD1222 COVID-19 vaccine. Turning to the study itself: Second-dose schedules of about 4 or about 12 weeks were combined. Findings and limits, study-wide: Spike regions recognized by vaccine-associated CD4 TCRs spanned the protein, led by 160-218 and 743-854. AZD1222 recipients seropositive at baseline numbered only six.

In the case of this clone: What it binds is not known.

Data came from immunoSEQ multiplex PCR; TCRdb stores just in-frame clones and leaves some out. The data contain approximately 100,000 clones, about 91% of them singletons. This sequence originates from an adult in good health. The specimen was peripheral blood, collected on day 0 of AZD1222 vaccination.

CDR3 region: CASGRGTMNTEAFF. The CDR3 nucleotides are TGTGCCAGCGGGAGGGGGACGATGAACACTGAAGCTTTCTTT. The chain combines TRBV2 with TRBJ1-1; possibly TRBD1 for D (6 bases). CDR3 length: 14 residues. V dropped 8 bases and J dropped 0 bases, with 13 bases sitting between them. The germline gives CDR1 SNHLY, CDR2 FYNNEI.